The rows below give T cell receptor beta chains drawn from one sample of a study of read filtering for tumor transcriptome and immune sequencing. From the reads, TCRdb called clonotypes with MiXCR, one entry per CDR3 protein. The table includes 37,000 or so distinct CDR3 sequences, roughly 15% detected once. The sample was a population of CD138-negative cells sorted from bone marrow. These receptors were collected from a donor at least 40 years old with multiple myeloma. The CDR3 runs from the conserved cysteine through the conserved F or W. The D gene is left open where the match is weak. A clone size is listed for some rows: how often the clone was seen (once, few, many), or a class if it is expanded.

>-|TRBJ1-3|TRBV5-1|TRBD1
TGCGCCAGCAGCTTGGGAGGGACAGCAGGCGGAAACACCATATATTTT
CASSLGGTAGGNTIYF
>many|TRBJ1-1|TRBV20-1|TRBD1
TGCAGTGCTAGAGATCAAGGACAGGGGTCCATGAACACTGAAGCTTTCTTT
CSARDQGQGSMNTEAFF
>-|TRBJ2-3|TRBV7-2|TRBD1
TGTGCCAGCAGCTTAGTTGGACAGGGCTCTTCGCCCTCAGATACGCAGTATTTT
CASSLVGQGSSPSDTQYF
>few|TRBJ2-5|TRBV20-1|-
TGCAGTGCTAGAAGGCTGACTAGGTCGGGGGTAGGAGAGACCCAGTACTTC
CSARRLTRSGVGETQYF
>-|TRBJ2-7|TRBV27|-
TGTGCCAGCAGTAGCACTGGCTCCTACGAGCAGTACTTC
CASSSTGSYEQYF
>many|TRBJ2-4|TRBV29-1|-
TGCAGCGTGGTCCTCTGGCAAAACATTCAGTACTTC
CSVVLWQNIQYF
>once|TRBJ2-1|TRBV5-1|TRBD2
TGCGCCAGCAGCGGAGCGGGGCCGTCCTACAATGAGCAGTCCTTC
CASSGAGPSYNEQSF
>many|TRBJ1-2|TRBV7-2|-
TGTGCCAGCAGCTTGGGGGGCGATGGCTACACCTTC
CASSLGGDGYTF
>-|TRBJ2-7|TRBV28|-
TGTGCCAGCAGTCCTCCCCCCGGGTCCTACGGGCAGTACTTC
CASSPPPGSYGQYF
>-|TRBJ2-2|TRBV6-2/TRBV6-3|-
TGTGCCAGCAGGGGCTTATCGAACACCGGGGAGCTGTTTTTT
CASRGLSNTGELFF
>many|TRBJ2-3|TRBV7-2|TRBD2
TGTGCCAGCAGCTTTAGCGGGAGCACAGATACGCAGTATTTT
CASSFSGSTDTQYF
>many|TRBJ2-3|TRBV10-3|TRBD1
TGTGCCATCAGCGGGGACAGCGGAGATACGCAGTATTTT
CAISGDSGDTQYF
>many|TRBJ2-5|TRBV6-2/TRBV6-3|-
TGTGCCAGCAAACTCGACAGGCCTCAAGAGACCCAGTACTTC
CASKLDRPQETQYF
>many|TRBJ2-1|TRBV6-4|-
TGTGCCAGCAGTGAGCCTTTGAGCTCCTACAATGAGCAGTTCTTC
CASSEPLSSYNEQFF
>-|TRBJ2-1|TRBV12-3/TRBV12-4|-
TGTGCCAGCAGATGGGACCTCACCAACGAGCAGTTCTTC
CASRWDLTNEQFF
>many|TRBJ2-7|TRBV12-3/TRBV12-4|-
TGTGCCAGCATCGTACCGGGACTCCGCTACGAGCAGTACTTC
CASIVPGLRYEQYF
>many|TRBJ2-1|TRBV5-6|TRBD1
TGTGCCAGCAGCACGGGACAGGGGGAGAACAATGAGCAGTTCTTC
CASSTGQGENNEQFF
>many|TRBJ2-1|TRBV5-6|-
TGTGCCAGCAGCCACCCCCGGTTGGGGCCCCAGCAGTTCTTC
CASSHPRLGPQQFF
>-|TRBJ2-2|TRBV6-5|TRBD2
TGTGCCAGCAGTTGCGGTTCGCTAGCGGGGATTTCCGGGGAGCTGTTTTTT
CASSCGSLAGISGELFF
>many|TRBJ1-2|TRBV7-9|TRBD1
TGTGCCAGCAGCTTACCGGGACAGGGATTAAGCGCGCATGGCTACACCTTC
CASSLPGQGLSAHGYTF
>many|TRBJ1-1|TRBV20-1|TRBD1
TGCAGTGCGTCCGACAGGGATTTAAACCCTGAAGCTTTCTTT
CSASDRDLNPEAFF
>many|TRBJ1-1|TRBV18|-
TGTGCCAGCTCCCCGACAACAGAAAACACTGAAGCTTTCTTT
CASSPTTENTEAFF
>-|TRBJ2-4|TRBV5-1|TRBD1
TGCGCCAGCAGCATGGACAGGGCCAAAAACACTCAGTACTTC
CASSMDRAKNTQYF
>many|TRBJ2-1|TRBV7-2|-
TGTGCCAGCAGCTCCCGGCAGGGCTGGTTCTTC
CASSSRQGWFF
>many|TRBJ2-3|TRBV6-5|-
TGTGCCAGCAGTTACTCCCGGGGTAGTTTCACAGATACGCAGTATTTT
CASSYSRGSFTDTQYF
>many|TRBJ2-3|TRBV18|-
TGTGCCAGCTCACCACGCACCAGGGGCACAGATACGCAGTATTTT
CASSPRTRGTDTQYF
>many|TRBJ1-5|TRBV5-6|-
TGTGCCAGCAGCTTGAAACAGGACCCTTTCAACCAGCCCCAGCATTTT
CASSLKQDPFNQPQHF
>many|TRBJ2-7|TRBV7-9|TRBD1
TGTGCCAGCAGCAGATGGACAGGGTACTACGAGCAGTACTTC
CASSRWTGYYEQYF
>many|TRBJ2-3|TRBV28|-
TGTGCCAGCAGTCCCGGGGGCAGGGGGGGCACAGATACGCAGTATTTT
CASSPGGRGGTDTQYF
>many|TRBJ2-1|TRBV3-1|-
TGTGCCAGCAGCCAAATGTGGGACCCCCGCGGCTCCTACAATGAGCAGTTCTTC
CASSQMWDPRGSYNEQFF
>many|TRBJ1-1|TRBV29-1|TRBD1
TGCAGCGTTGCACCGGACAGGGGGAAGAACACTGAAGCTTTCTTT
CSVAPDRGKNTEAFF
>many|TRBJ2-1|TRBV5-6|TRBD2
TGTGCCAGCAGCTTTCGGGCGGGAGTAAATGAGCAGTTCTTC
CASSFRAGVNEQFF
>many|TRBJ1-1|TRBV7-9|TRBD1
TGTGCCAGCAGCCCCGGGACAGGGGGTAACACTGAAGCTTTCTTT
CASSPGTGGNTEAFF
>many|TRBJ1-5|TRBV20-1|-
TGCAGTGCTAGAAGACTGGGGCGCGATCAGCCCCAGCATTTT
CSARRLGRDQPQHF
>many|TRBJ1-1|TRBV6-6|-
TGTGCCAGCAGCAGGACACCCACTGAAGCTTTCTTT
CASSRTPTEAFF
>many|TRBJ1-1|TRBV20-1|-
TGCAGTGCGCCGGACAGTCTGAGGGGACCCAACACTGAAGCTTTCTTT
CSAPDSLRGPNTEAFF
>few|TRBJ1-3|TRBV4-3|-
TGCGCCAGCAGCCAAGCCAGCCCTTCTGGAAACACCATATATTTT
CASSQASPSGNTIYF
>many|TRBJ1-4|TRBV4-2|TRBD1
TGTGCCAGCAGCCCGCCGGGACAGGTGAATGAAAAACTGTTTTTT
CASSPPGQVNEKLFF
>-|TRBJ2-2|TRBV15|TRBD2
TGTGCCACCAGCAGAGCCTTACTAGCGGGAGTTGCCACCGGGGAGCTGTTTTTT
CATSRALLAGVATGELFF
>-|TRBJ2-5|TRBV7-8|TRBD1
TGTGCCAGCAGCTCTAACAGGGGGGAGACCCAGTACTTC
CASSSNRGETQYF
>many|TRBJ2-5|TRBV29-1|-
TGCAGCGTTGAAGCAGGGGGGGCTGAGACCCAGTACTTC
CSVEAGGAETQYF